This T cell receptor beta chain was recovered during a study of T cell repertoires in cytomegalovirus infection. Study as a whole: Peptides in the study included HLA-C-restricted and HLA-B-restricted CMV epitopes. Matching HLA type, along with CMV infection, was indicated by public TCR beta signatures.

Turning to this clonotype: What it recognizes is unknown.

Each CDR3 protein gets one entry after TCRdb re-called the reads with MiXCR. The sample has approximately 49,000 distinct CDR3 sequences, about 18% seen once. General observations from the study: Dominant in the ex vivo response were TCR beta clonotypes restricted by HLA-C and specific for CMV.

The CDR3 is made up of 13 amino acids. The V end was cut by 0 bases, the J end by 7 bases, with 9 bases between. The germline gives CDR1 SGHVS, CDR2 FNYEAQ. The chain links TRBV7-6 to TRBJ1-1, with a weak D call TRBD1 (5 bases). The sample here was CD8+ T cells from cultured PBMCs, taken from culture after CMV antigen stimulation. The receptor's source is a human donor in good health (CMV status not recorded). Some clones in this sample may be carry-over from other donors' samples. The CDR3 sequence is CASSLARGDEAFF. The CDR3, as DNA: TGTGCCAGCAGCTTAGCGAGGGGCGATGAAGCTTTCTTT. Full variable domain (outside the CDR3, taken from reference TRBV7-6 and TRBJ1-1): GAGVSQSPRYKVTKRGQDVALRCDPISGHVSLYWYRQALGQGPEFLTYFNYEAQQDKSGLPNDRFSAERPEGSISTLTIQRTEQRDSAMYRCASSLARGDEAFFGQGTRLTVV.